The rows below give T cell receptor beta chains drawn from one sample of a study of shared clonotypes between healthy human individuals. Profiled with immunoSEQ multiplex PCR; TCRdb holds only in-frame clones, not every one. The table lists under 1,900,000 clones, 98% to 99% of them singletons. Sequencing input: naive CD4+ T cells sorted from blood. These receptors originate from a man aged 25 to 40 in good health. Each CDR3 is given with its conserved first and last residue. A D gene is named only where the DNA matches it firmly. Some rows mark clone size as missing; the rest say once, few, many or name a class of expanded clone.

CDR3nt: TGCGCCAGCAGCCAATCCTCGGGGGCCGGGGAGCTGTTTTTT
CDR3aa: CASSQSSGAGELFF
abundance: NA
v_gene: TRBV4-3
len: 14
d_gene: NA
j_gene: TRBJ2-2

CDR3nt: TGCGCCAGCAGCTTGGTCGGCAGGGGGTTCGGCACAGATACGCAGTATTTT
CDR3aa: CASSLVGRGFGTDTQYF
abundance: NA
v_gene: TRBV5-1
len: 17
d_gene: TRBD1
j_gene: TRBJ2-3

CDR3nt: TGTGCCAGTACGAGCGGGACGTCCAGCGATACGCAGTATTTT
CDR3aa: CASTSGTSSDTQYF
abundance: once
v_gene: TRBV19
len: 14
d_gene: TRBD2
j_gene: TRBJ2-3

CDR3nt: TGTGCCAGCAGCACGGGACTCCGAACCTACAATGAGCAGTTCTTC
CDR3aa: CASSTGLRTYNEQFF
abundance: NA
v_gene: TRBV7-3
len: 15
d_gene: NA
j_gene: TRBJ2-1

CDR3nt: TGTGCCAGCAGTCCGGGACGGGGGGTAGGCAATCAGCCCCAGCATTTT
CDR3aa: CASSPGRGVGNQPQHF
abundance: NA
v_gene: TRBV2
len: 16
d_gene: NA
j_gene: TRBJ1-5

CDR3nt: TGTGCCACCAGCAGAGTCGGGGTAGGACCCGGGGAGCTGTTTTTT
CDR3aa: CATSRVGVGPGELFF
abundance: NA
v_gene: TRBV15
len: 15
d_gene: NA
j_gene: TRBJ2-2

CDR3nt: TGTGCCAGCAACCCGACTAGCGCTTACAATGAGCAGTTCTTC
CDR3aa: CASNPTSAYNEQFF
abundance: NA
v_gene: TRBV6-5
len: 14
d_gene: TRBD2
j_gene: TRBJ2-1

CDR3nt: TGTGCCAGCAGCTTAAGGCCAGGGATGTACACTGAAGCTTTCTTT
CDR3aa: CASSLRPGMYTEAFF
abundance: NA
v_gene: TRBV7-3
len: 15
d_gene: NA
j_gene: TRBJ1-1

CDR3nt: TGTGCCAGCAGCACCCCGAGAAGGGGGCTAACCTACGAGCAGTACTTC
CDR3aa: CASSTPRRGLTYEQYF
abundance: NA
v_gene: TRBV7-2
len: 16
d_gene: TRBD1
j_gene: TRBJ2-7

CDR3nt: TGTGCCAGCAGCTCCGGACTAGCGGGAGTGGGCGGGGAGCTGTTTTTT
CDR3aa: CASSSGLAGVGGELFF
abundance: NA
v_gene: TRBV5-4
len: 16
d_gene: TRBD2
j_gene: TRBJ2-2

CDR3nt: TGTGCCAGCAGCTTAGCGCCCGTGGGGTTGGGCGGGGAGCTGTTTTTT
CDR3aa: CASSLAPVGLGGELFF
abundance: NA
v_gene: TRBV7-2
len: 16
d_gene: NA
j_gene: TRBJ2-2

CDR3nt: TGTGCCAGCAGCCAATTCACGTACAATGAGCAGTTCTTC
CDR3aa: CASSQFTYNEQFF
abundance: NA
v_gene: TRBV14
len: 13
d_gene: NA
j_gene: TRBJ2-1

CDR3nt: TGTGCCAGCAGCGTAGCCGGGACAAGGCCCTCTGGAAACACCATATATTTT
CDR3aa: CASSVAGTRPSGNTIYF
abundance: NA
v_gene: TRBV9
len: 17
d_gene: NA
j_gene: TRBJ1-3

CDR3nt: TGTGCCAGCAGCTTAGCGTCGCAGTCGAGCTCCTACGAGCAGTACTTC
CDR3aa: CASSLASQSSSYEQYF
abundance: NA
v_gene: TRBV11-2
len: 16
d_gene: NA
j_gene: TRBJ2-7

CDR3nt: TGTGCCAGCACCATCGGGACGAACACTGAAGCTTTCTTT
CDR3aa: CASTIGTNTEAFF
abundance: NA
v_gene: TRBV6-5
len: 13
d_gene: NA
j_gene: TRBJ1-1

CDR3nt: TGTGCCACCAGCAGACCGGGGGAATCAGAGACCCAGTACTTC
CDR3aa: CATSRPGESETQYF
abundance: once
v_gene: TRBV15
len: 14
d_gene: NA
j_gene: TRBJ2-5

CDR3nt: TGTGCCAGCTCGAGCGGAACTCCGGGGGTCGAGCAGTACTTC
CDR3aa: CASSSGTPGVEQYF
abundance: NA
v_gene: TRBV18
len: 14
d_gene: NA
j_gene: TRBJ2-7

CDR3nt: TGTGCCAGCAGTACCCTAGCGGGAGGCACCGGGGAGCTGTTTTTT
CDR3aa: CASSTLAGGTGELFF
abundance: NA
v_gene: TRBV28
len: 15
d_gene: TRBD2
j_gene: TRBJ2-2

CDR3nt: TGCGCCAGCAGCTTTACAGGGAGGTCGGAAGGCTACACCTTC
CDR3aa: CASSFTGRSEGYTF
abundance: NA
v_gene: TRBV5-1
len: 14
d_gene: NA
j_gene: TRBJ1-2

CDR3nt: TGTGCCAGCAGCGTACAGCGGTCTGAAGCTTTCTTT
CDR3aa: CASSVQRSEAFF
abundance: NA
v_gene: TRBV28
len: 12
d_gene: NA
j_gene: TRBJ1-1

CDR3nt: TGTGCCAGCAGCTTAACGGCAGGGTATATCTACGAGCAGTACTTC
CDR3aa: CASSLTAGYIYEQYF
abundance: once
v_gene: TRBV7-3
len: 15
d_gene: NA
j_gene: TRBJ2-7

CDR3nt: TGTGCCAGCAGCCAAGCGGGAGCTCGCACCGGGGAGCTGTTTTTT
CDR3aa: CASSQAGARTGELFF
abundance: NA
v_gene: TRBV7-3
len: 15
d_gene: TRBD2
j_gene: TRBJ2-2

CDR3nt: TGCGCCAGCAGCTTGGGCCCAAGACACTCTGGGGCCAACGTCCTGACTTTC
CDR3aa: CASSLGPRHSGANVLTF
abundance: NA
v_gene: TRBV5-1
len: 17
d_gene: NA
j_gene: TRBJ2-6

CDR3nt: TGCGCCAGCAGTCCCTTCCAAGGGGGCAATCAGCCCCAGCATTTT
CDR3aa: CASSPFQGGNQPQHF
abundance: NA
v_gene: TRBV10-2
len: 15
d_gene: NA
j_gene: TRBJ1-5

CDR3nt: TGCAGCGTTGGGGCGGGAGATTACGACAATGAGCAGTTCTTC
CDR3aa: CSVGAGDYDNEQFF
abundance: once
v_gene: TRBV29-1
len: 14
d_gene: TRBD2
j_gene: TRBJ2-1

CDR3nt: TGTGCCAGCAGCAGCGACAGGAATCAGCCCCAGCATTTT
CDR3aa: CASSSDRNQPQHF
abundance: NA
v_gene: TRBV7-9
len: 13
d_gene: NA
j_gene: TRBJ1-5

CDR3nt: TGCAGCGTTCCAGTGGAAGAGACCCAGTACTTC
CDR3aa: CSVPVEETQYF
abundance: NA
v_gene: TRBV29-1
len: 11
d_gene: NA
j_gene: TRBJ2-5

CDR3nt: TGTGCCAGCAGTTTAAACAGGGGAAGTATACTCGGCAATCAGCCCCAGCATTTT
CDR3aa: CASSLNRGSILGNQPQHF
abundance: NA
v_gene: TRBV28
len: 18
d_gene: TRBD1
j_gene: TRBJ1-5

CDR3nt: TGTGCCAGCAGCGCCTTTCCTTGGGGGGCCGGCATGAACACTGAAGCTTTCTTT
CDR3aa: CASSAFPWGAGMNTEAFF
abundance: NA
v_gene: TRBV14
len: 18
d_gene: NA
j_gene: TRBJ1-1

CDR3nt: TGTGCTAGCAGCTTAGGGATTCTAGCGGGAGGCGGAGATACGCAGTATTTT
CDR3aa: CASSLGILAGGGDTQYF
abundance: NA
v_gene: TRBV7-7
len: 17
d_gene: TRBD2
j_gene: TRBJ2-3

CDR3nt: TGTGCCATCAGACCGACAGGCGGATCGGAAAAACTGTTTTTT
CDR3aa: CAIRPTGGSEKLFF
abundance: NA
v_gene: TRBV10-3
len: 14
d_gene: NA
j_gene: TRBJ1-4

CDR3nt: TGTGCCTTCACCGGGGGCGGCACAGATACGCAGTATTTT
CDR3aa: CAFTGGGTDTQYF
abundance: NA
v_gene: TRBV30
len: 13
d_gene: NA
j_gene: TRBJ2-3

CDR3nt: TGTGCCATCGCCTCCGGGACAGGAACCTACAATGAGCAGTTCTTC
CDR3aa: CAIASGTGTYNEQFF
abundance: NA
v_gene: TRBV10-3
len: 15
d_gene: TRBD1
j_gene: TRBJ2-1

CDR3nt: TGTGCCAGCTCCACTAGCGGGACCTACGAGCAGTACTTC
CDR3aa: CASSTSGTYEQYF
abundance: NA
v_gene: TRBV18
len: 13
d_gene: TRBD2
j_gene: TRBJ2-7

CDR3nt: TGTGCCAGTATCGTCCAAGACGGTAACACTGAAGCTTTCTTT
CDR3aa: CASIVQDGNTEAFF
abundance: once
v_gene: TRBV19
len: 14
d_gene: NA
j_gene: TRBJ1-1

CDR3nt: TGTGCCTGGAGTCCCCGGGACTCATACGAGCAGTACTTC
CDR3aa: CAWSPRDSYEQYF
abundance: NA
v_gene: TRBV30
len: 13
d_gene: NA
j_gene: TRBJ2-7

CDR3nt: TGTGCTAGTGGTCCGGGACAGCCAGGAGATACGCAGTATTTT
CDR3aa: CASGPGQPGDTQYF
abundance: NA
v_gene: TRBV12-5
len: 14
d_gene: TRBD1
j_gene: TRBJ2-3

CDR3nt: TGCGCCAGCAGCCAAGGGACGGGCTCTAGCGCTGCGCAGTTCTTC
CDR3aa: CASSQGTGSSAAQFF
abundance: NA
v_gene: TRBV5-1
len: 15
d_gene: NA
j_gene: TRBJ2-1

CDR3nt: TGTGCCATCAGTGACCGAGGACAGACCAATGAGCAGTTCTTC
CDR3aa: CAISDRGQTNEQFF
abundance: NA
v_gene: TRBV10-3
len: 14
d_gene: NA
j_gene: TRBJ2-1

CDR3nt: TGTGCCAGCAGTGACTCGTTGGGGGCCCCTAAAGATGGCTACACCTTC
CDR3aa: CASSDSLGAPKDGYTF
abundance: NA
v_gene: TRBV6-4
len: 16
d_gene: NA
j_gene: TRBJ1-2

CDR3nt: TGTGCCAGCAGCCCACCAACGAACACTGAAGCTTTCTTT
CDR3aa: CASSPPTNTEAFF
abundance: NA
v_gene: TRBV7-8
len: 13
d_gene: NA
j_gene: TRBJ1-1

CDR3nt: TGTGCCAGCAGTAACACAGGGTCTAACTATGGCTACACCTTC
CDR3aa: CASSNTGSNYGYTF
abundance: NA
v_gene: TRBV28
len: 14
d_gene: NA
j_gene: TRBJ1-2

CDR3nt: TGTGCCAGCAGTCCCTACAGGGGCAATCAGCCCCAGCATTTT
CDR3aa: CASSPYRGNQPQHF
abundance: NA
v_gene: TRBV27
len: 14
d_gene: NA
j_gene: TRBJ1-5

CDR3nt: TGTGCCAGCAGGGGGACTAGCGGGAGGGCGTACACCGGGGAGCTGTTTTTT
CDR3aa: CASRGTSGRAYTGELFF
abundance: NA
v_gene: TRBV2
len: 17
d_gene: TRBD2
j_gene: TRBJ2-2

CDR3nt: TGTGCCAGCAGCACCGGGACTAGCGGGACCAATGAGCAGTTCTTC
CDR3aa: CASSTGTSGTNEQFF
abundance: NA
v_gene: TRBV7-9
len: 15
d_gene: TRBD2
j_gene: TRBJ2-1

CDR3nt: TGCGCCAGCAGCTTTGCGCCGGGGGGGACTAATGAAAAACTGTTTTTT
CDR3aa: CASSFAPGGTNEKLFF
abundance: NA
v_gene: TRBV5-1
len: 16
d_gene: NA
j_gene: TRBJ1-4

CDR3nt: TGTGCCAGCAGCTTGGCCGGGGTTAGCGGGCCCCAGGGGCAGTTCTTC
CDR3aa: CASSLAGVSGPQGQFF
abundance: NA
v_gene: TRBV5-5
len: 16
d_gene: TRBD2
j_gene: TRBJ2-1

CDR3nt: TGCGCCAGCAGCTTGGGAGTTGACCCTGACGGGGAGCTGTTTTTT
CDR3aa: CASSLGVDPDGELFF
abundance: NA
v_gene: TRBV5-1
len: 15
d_gene: NA
j_gene: TRBJ2-2

CDR3nt: TGTGCCAGTATTGAGGGGCCCGGGGAGCTGTTTTTT
CDR3aa: CASIEGPGELFF
abundance: once
v_gene: TRBV19
len: 12
d_gene: NA
j_gene: TRBJ2-2

CDR3nt: TGTGCCAGCTCACTGTTAAGTGGCAATGAGCAGTTCTTC
CDR3aa: CASSLLSGNEQFF
abundance: once
v_gene: TRBV18
len: 13
d_gene: NA
j_gene: TRBJ2-1

CDR3nt: TGTGCCAGCAGCGTAGGGACGGGGGCAGCACTGAATGAAAAACTGTTTTTT
CDR3aa: CASSVGTGAALNEKLFF
abundance: once
v_gene: TRBV9
len: 17
d_gene: NA
j_gene: TRBJ1-4

CDR3nt: TGTGCCAGCAGCCCACCTGAACGAACTGAAGCTTTCTTT
CDR3aa: CASSPPERTEAFF
abundance: NA
v_gene: TRBV5-4
len: 13
d_gene: NA
j_gene: TRBJ1-1

CDR3nt: TGTGCCAGCAGCCCTGTCCGGGGAGGGTTCACCGGGGAGCTGTTTTTT
CDR3aa: CASSPVRGGFTGELFF
abundance: NA
v_gene: TRBV7-8
len: 16
d_gene: TRBD2
j_gene: TRBJ2-2

CDR3nt: TGTGCCAGTAGCCCCACCCAGGGGCCCTACGAGCAGTACTTC
CDR3aa: CASSPTQGPYEQYF
abundance: NA
v_gene: TRBV19
len: 14
d_gene: NA
j_gene: TRBJ2-7